This TCR beta chain was sequenced during a study of CD8+CD57+ T cells in acquired aplastic anemia. The overall study: Yields of DNA that came from sorted CD4+ and CD8+ cells averaged about 3.3 ug. Researchers reported that healthy donors averaged approximately 9.8 million reads for CD4+ cells. Study-level findings and limits: Found in both controls and patients were some 30 CD8+ CDR3 sequences.

TCR beta VDJ and CDR3 profiles were obtained from a genomic DNA template. TCRdb ran MiXCR on the reads and lists one entry per CDR3 protein. The table includes 86,000 or so distinct CDR3 sequences, 40% to 55% detected once. The CDR3 runs 15 residues. Germline assignment: CDR1 SGHVS and CDR2 FNYEAQ. The germline V and J ends were trimmed by 2 bases and 5 bases, with 15 bases remaining between them. The table lists this clonotype with many counts. Its antigen is not known. The receptor was derived from a human donor in good health, serving as a control. The sequenced sample consisted of sorted CD4+, CD8+, or CD8+CD57+ T cells (not recorded which) from PBMCs. The V and J genes are TRBV7-6 and TRBJ2-5; D possibly corresponds to TRBD2 (5 bases). The CDR3 loop reads CASSLTASIGETQYF. Written as DNA, the CDR3 is TGTGCCAGCAGCTTAACAGCTAGCATCGGGGAGACCCAGTACTTC.